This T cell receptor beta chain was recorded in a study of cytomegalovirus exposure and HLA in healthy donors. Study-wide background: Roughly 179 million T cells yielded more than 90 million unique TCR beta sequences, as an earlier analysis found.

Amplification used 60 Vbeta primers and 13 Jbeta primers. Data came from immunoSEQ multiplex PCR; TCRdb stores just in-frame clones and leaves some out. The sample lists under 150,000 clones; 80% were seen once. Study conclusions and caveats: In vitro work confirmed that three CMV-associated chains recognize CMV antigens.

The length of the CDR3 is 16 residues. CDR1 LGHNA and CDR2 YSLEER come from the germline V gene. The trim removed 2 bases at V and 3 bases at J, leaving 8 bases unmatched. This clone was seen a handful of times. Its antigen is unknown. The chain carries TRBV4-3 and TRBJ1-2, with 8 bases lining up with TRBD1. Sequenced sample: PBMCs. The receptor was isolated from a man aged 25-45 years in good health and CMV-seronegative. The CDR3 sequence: CASSQTRDRRYYGYTF. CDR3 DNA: TGCGCCAGCAGCCAAACCCGGGACAGGAGGTACTATGGCTACACCTTC.